Judged by abundance, the clone carrying this T cell receptor (beta chain) is medium-sized. The antigen remains unidentified. This record comes from a study of T-cell memory formation after mild COVID-19. This CDR3 has 13 amino acids. Trimming took 3 bases from V and 5 from J, leaving 11 bases between them. Germline CDR1 reads MGHRA; CDR2 reads YSYEKL. Findings and limits, study-wide: Contracting clones from day 15 to 85 had balanced CD4/CD8; later expanders favoured CD4+. Contracting CD4+ clones sat mainly in CM and EM; CD8+ in EMRA.

TCRdb passed the 5' RACE reads through MiXCR, listing each CDR3 protein once. Of 85,000 to 120,000 distinct CDR3 sequences listed, over 15% are singletons. The TCR originated in an adult woman who had mild COVID-19 (a few samples of this study predate the infection). Cell type and time point are not known. Sequenced material: PBMCs or a T cell subset sorted from them (not recorded which). V usage is TRBV4-1 and J usage is TRBJ2-7; TRBD1 or TRBD2 may be the D gene (5 bases each). CDR3 bases: TGCGCCAGCAGCCACCCCGGGACCCACGAGCAGTACTTC. Amino acids: CASSHPGTHEQYF.